These T cell receptor beta chains were read from a single sample in a study of technical replicates of blood from four donors. This table comes from immunoSEQ multiplex PCR, and its TCRdb copy is limited to in-frame clones, with some not included. The profile shows fewer than 100,000 clones, 75% to 95% of them singletons. Input material: T cells isolated from PBMCs. Receptor source: a human donor in good health. The CDR3 runs from the conserved cysteine through the conserved F or W. The D gene is left open where the match is weak. Size tells how often a clone was seen (once, few, many) or the class of an expanded clone, and some rows leave it out.

clone_size	cdr3_length	d_call	v_call	j_call	cdr3_aa	cdr3_nt
few	13	NA	TRBV30	TRBJ2-1	CAWSPENYNEQFF	TGTGCCTGGAGTCCCGAGAACTACAATGAGCAGTTCTTC
NA	15	NA	TRBV7-9	TRBJ1-4	CASSLADGVGEKLFF	TGTGCCAGCAGCTTAGCAGACGGGGTGGGGGAAAAACTGTTTTTT
once	18	NA	TRBV7-8	TRBJ2-3	CASRKLTDGPGGTDTQYF	TGTGCCAGCAGAAAATTAACGGATGGGCCGGGGGGCACAGATACGCAGTATTTT
NA	15	TRBD1	TRBV27	TRBJ1-4	CASSGPGTGEKKLFF	TGTGCCAGCAGTGGCCCCGGGACAGGGGAGAAAAAACTGTTTTTT
NA	15	TRBD1	TRBV7-2	TRBJ2-7	CASSLGGTGVYEQYF	TGTGCCAGCAGCTTAGGGGGGACAGGGGTTTACGAGCAGTACTTC
NA	14	TRBD1	TRBV19	TRBJ1-2	CASSIGAGGYGYTF	TGTGCCAGTAGTATAGGGGCAGGGGGCTATGGCTACACCTTC
NA	16	NA	TRBV9	TRBJ2-3	CASSAPEGGSTDTQYF	TGTGCCAGCAGCGCTCCTGAGGGGGGGAGCACAGATACGCAGTATTTT
NA	13	NA	TRBV6-1	TRBJ2-7	CASSEGADYEQYF	TGTGCCAGCAGTGAGGGGGCCGACTACGAGCAGTACTTC
NA	16	NA	TRBV15	TRBJ1-2	CATSRGEVSGFNGYTF	TGTGCCACCAGCAGAGGCGAGGTATCCGGTTTTAATGGCTACACCTTC
NA	15	TRBD2	TRBV9	TRBJ2-7	CASSVDGGGLYEQYF	TGTGCCAGCAGCGTAGACGGCGGGGGGCTCTACGAGCAGTACTTC
NA	15	TRBD2	TRBV5-4	TRBJ2-3	CASTYSGSPSDTQYF	TGTGCCAGCACTTATAGCGGGAGTCCCTCAGATACGCAGTATTTT
NA	15	TRBD2	TRBV27	TRBJ2-1	CASSSPSGTDNEQFF	TGTGCCAGCAGTTCCCCTAGCGGGACCGACAATGAGCAGTTCTTC
NA	16	NA	TRBV5-8	TRBJ2-1	CASTNRENYLRNEQFF	TGTGCCAGCACCAACCGGGAAAACTACCTCCGGAATGAGCAGTTCTTC
NA	20	TRBD2	TRBV28	TRBJ2-3	CASSLRDLAGLGWGTDTQYF	TGTGCCAGCAGTTTACGAGACCTAGCGGGCCTAGGATGGGGCACAGATACGCAGTATTTT
NA	16	TRBD2	TRBV14	TRBJ2-5	CASSHRGLAGQETQYF	TGTGCCAGCAGCCATCGGGGACTAGCGGGACAAGAGACCCAGTACTTC
NA	20	TRBD2	TRBV27	TRBJ2-7	CASSLGAPAGLADISYEQYF	TGTGCCAGCAGTCTAGGGGCCCCTGCGGGACTAGCGGATATCTCCTACGAGCAGTACTTC
NA	13	TRBD2	TRBV11-2	TRBJ2-1	CASSLNLAGEQFF	TGTGCCAGCAGCTTGAACCTAGCGGGGGAGCAGTTCTTC
NA	17	NA	TRBV18	TRBJ2-7	CASSPFRVSGSNYEQYF	TGTGCCAGCTCACCTTTCCGTGTGAGCGGGTCTAACTACGAGCAGTACTTC